Each of the 15 T cell receptor beta chains below was sequenced from the same sample in a study of cytomegalovirus exposure and HLA in healthy donors. The PCR had 60 Vbeta and 13 Jbeta primers. Clones were sequenced by immunoSEQ multiplex PCR, and TCRdb holds only the in-frame ones, with some missing. The table records around 99,000 clones, over 70% of them present only once. Sequenced material: PBMCs. Receptors were obtained from a man aged 25-40 years in good health and CMV-seronegative.

This chain connects TRBV9 to TRBJ1-2; TRBD1 matches at 7 bases. V trimming: 4 bases; J trimming: 8 bases; junction bases outside the gene matches: 5. Germline CDR1 and CDR2: SGDLS and YYNGEE. The CDR3 length is 12 residues. The CDR3 is CASSSTQGGYTF. The CDR3, as DNA: TGTGCCAGCAGCTCCACACAGGGGGGCTACACCTTC.

This clone has a handful of counts. Other DNA sequences from this sample encode an identical CDR3 as well. The CDR3 loop reads CASSLGSQPQHF. CDR3 sequence (DNA): TGTGCCAGCAGCTTAGGGAGTCAGCCCCAGCATTTT. The genes are TRBV13 and TRBJ1-5; D is uncertain. This CDR3 is 12 amino acids long. V was clipped by 0 bases and J by 6 bases, with 3 bases between them. Germline CDR1 PRHDT, CDR2 FYEKMQ (reference sequence).

The chain employs TRBV2 and TRBJ2-3, with D possibly being TRBD1 (5 bases). CDR3 length: 14 residues. The germline CDR1 and CDR2 sequences are SNHLY and FYNNEI. The ends were cut back, 4 bases at V and 1 base at J, with 9 bases in the middle. The CDR3 coding sequence is TGTGCCAGCAGTGGGGCAGGGCGCACAGATACGCAGTATTTT. This gives the protein CASSGAGRTDTQYF.

This clone has a handful of counts. The chain employs TRBV27 and TRBJ2-7; 10 bases are a match to TRBD1. This CDR3 is built from 15 residues. After removal of 5 bases from V and 0 bases from J, the junction contained 4 bases not matched to a gene. Looked up from germline, CDR1 is MNHEY and CDR2 is SMNVEV (reference sequence). This chain's CDR3 is CASSLDRGYSYEQYF. The CDR3 bases are TGTGCCAGCAGTCTGGACAGGGGGTACTCCTACGAGCAGTACTTC.

The V call is TRBV6-5, the J call TRBJ1-6, with D uncertain. The CDR3 is 13 amino acids. With 0 bases removed from V and 13 bases from J, the gap between germline ends came to 10 bases. Germline V gives CDR1 MNHEY, CDR2 SVGAGI. The DNA of the CDR3 is TGTGCCAGCAGTTACTCACAGATATTGCCCCTCCACTTT. This sequence encodes CASSYSQILPLHF.

This clone occurred once. The chain has TRBV2 and TRBJ2-3; 9 nucleotides agree with TRBD2. The V gene end was trimmed by 7 bases and the J gene end by 1 base; junction bases not matched to a gene: 6. The germline V gene encodes CDR1 SNHLY and CDR2 FYNNEI. The CDR3 spans 15 residues. The CDR3 reads CASNLRGGRTDTQYF. The CDR3, as DNA: TGTGCCAGCAATTTGCGGGGGGGACGCACAGATACGCAGTATTTT.

This sequence joins TRBV7-9 and TRBJ1-4, with TRBD1 as a possible D gene (5 bases). The CDR3 spans 15 residues. Germline values: CDR1 SEHNR, CDR2 FQNEAQ (reference sequence). With 5 bases removed from V and 8 bases from J, the gap between germline ends came to 18 bases. The CDR3 spells CASSRGTVRGEKLFF. The CDR3 nucleotides read TGTGCCAGCAGCAGGGGCACAGTCAGAGGAGAAAAACTGTTTTTT. The full variable domain, in which reference TRBV7-9 and TRBJ1-4 provide the parts outside the CDR3, is DTGVSQNPRHKITKRGQNVTFRCDPISEHNRLYWYRQTLGQGPEFLTYFQNEAQLEKSRLLSDRFSAERPKGSFSTLEIQRTEQGDSAMYLCASSRGTVRGEKLFFGSGTQLSVL.

This clone was observed a few times. This chain uses TRBV2 with TRBJ1-4, with D possibly being TRBD1 (6 bases). Germline CDR1 reads SNHLY; CDR2 reads FYNNEI. Trimming left V 4 bases short and J 3 bases short, with 12 bases between. This CDR3 comprises 15 residues. The CDR3 here is CASSGGYRANEKLFF. The CDR3 region has the DNA TGTGCCAGCAGTGGAGGGTACAGGGCTAATGAAAAACTGTTTTTT.

This chain connects TRBV7-6 to TRBJ2-7; 8 bases line up with TRBD2. V was pared by 0 bases and J by 4 bases, with 8 bases of the junction left unmatched. Germline-derived CDR1 and CDR2 are SGHVS and FNYEAQ. CDR3 size: 16 residues. The CDR3 here is CASSLAGGAGYYEQYF. CDR3 bases: TGTGCCAGCAGCTTAGCCGGGGGGGCAGGCTATTACGAGCAGTACTTC.

The chain uses TRBV6-1 and TRBJ2-4; possible D gene TRBD2, 5 bases. The CDR3 extends over 16 amino acids. V lost 4 bases to trimming and J lost 0 bases, with 13 bases between them. Germline loops: CDR1 MNHNS, CDR2 SASEGT. The CDR3 sequence is CASSGPGYLAKNIQYF. The CDR3 nucleotides read TGTGCCAGCAGTGGTCCGGGGTATCTAGCCAAAAACATTCAGTACTTC.

V usage is TRBV18 and J usage is TRBJ1-1; possibly TRBD1 for D (6 bases). This CDR3 has 15 residues. V was clipped by 5 bases and J by 4 bases, with 17 bases between them. The germline gives CDR1 KGHSH, CDR2 LQKENI. The CDR3 coding sequence is TGTGCCAGCTCAACAACAACAGGGATAGCCACTGAAGCTTTCTTT. This gives the protein CASSTTTGIATEAFF.

The CDR3 DNA reads TGTGCCAGCAGTCCCCGAACCGGCGAGCAGTACTTC. Protein sequence: CASSPRTGEQYF. The chain employs TRBV6-6 and TRBJ2-7; no definite D call. Germline CDR1 and CDR2: MNHNY and SVGAGI (reference sequence). The ends were cut back, 5 bases at V and 6 bases at J, with 11 bases in the middle. The CDR3 extends over 12 amino acids.

V gene TRBV13 combines with J gene TRBJ2-5; tentatively, D is TRBD2 (5 bases). Germline V lookup: CDR1 PRHDT, CDR2 FYEKMQ (reference sequence). Between the trimmed V and J ends, which lost 4 bases and 6 bases, there was a span of 18 bases. This CDR3 is built from 15 residues. CDR3: CASSSGPGLGKTQYF. The CDR3 DNA reads TGTGCCAGCAGCTCAGGACCGGGCCTCGGGAAGACCCAGTACTTC.

The rearrangement links TRBV7-3 to TRBJ2-7, with TRBD1 matching over 9 bases. With V trimmed by 5 bases and J by 5 bases, 10 bases remained unmatched. Germline CDR1 reads SGHTA; CDR2 reads FQGTGA. The CDR3 consists of 15 residues. The chain's CDR3 is CASSPGTGRVHEQYF. CDR3 bases: TGTGCCAGCAGCCCGGGGACAGGGCGGGTCCACGAGCAGTACTTC.

The chain joins TRBV29-1 to TRBJ1-2, with TRBD1 as a possible D gene (5 bases). The germline CDR1 and CDR2 sequences are SQVTM and ANQGSEA. V was shortened by 7 bases and J by 3 bases, with 12 bases between the two germline ends. The CDR3 is made up of 12 amino acids. CDR3 DNA sequence: TGCAGCGCCAATTGGGGGGACTATGGCTACACCTTC. It encodes CSANWGDYGYTF. Using reference TRBV29-1 and TRBJ1-2 for the parts outside the CDR3, the full variable domain is SAVISQKPSRDICQRGTSLTIQCQVDSQVTMMFWYRQQPGQSLTLIATANQGSEATYESGFVIDKFPISRPNLTFSTLTVSNMSPEDSSIYLCSANWGDYGYTFGSGTRLTVV.